The 17 T cell receptor beta chains below all came from one sample that was sequenced in a study of blood T cell repertoires in COVID-19. The protocol was immunoSEQ multiplex PCR, while the TCRdb copy is restricted to in-frame clones and leaves out a portion. The sample includes roughly 150,000 clones, 75% to 90% of them seen just once. Material for sequencing was peripheral blood. Source of these receptors: a woman aged 80 or older with acute or convalescent COVID-19.

The chain employs TRBV5-1 and TRBJ1-1, with 7 bases that match TRBD1. V shed 2 bases and J 1 base; nucleotides not matched to a gene: 5. The length of the CDR3 is 15 residues. Germline V gene sequence: CDR1 SGHRS, CDR2 YFSETQ. For the CDR3, the DNA is TGCGCCAGCAGCTTTGCGGGACAGTCGAACACTGAAGCTTTCTTT. Encoded protein: CASSFAGQSNTEAFF.

This chain joins TRBV7-3 and TRBJ1-1, with D possibly TRBD1 on 6 matching bases. V lost 4 bases, J lost 3 bases, and 12 bases lay in between. The CDR3 covers 14 residues. Germline V CDR1 and CDR2: SGHTA, FQGTGA. The CDR3 nucleotides are TGTGCCAGCAGCTCATCAGGGGTGGACACTGAAGCTTTCTTT. Protein product: CASSSSGVDTEAFF. Combining the CDR3 with reference TRBV7-3 and TRBJ1-1 gives the whole variable domain GAGVSQTPSNKVTEKGKYVELRCDPISGHTALYWYRQSLGQGPEFLIYFQGTGAADDSGLPNDRFFAVRPEGSVSTLKIQRTERGDSAVYLCASSSSGVDTEAFFGQGTRLTVV.

Written as DNA, the CDR3 is TGTGCCAGCAGCTCCCTTAGAAGCTCCTACAATGAGCAGTTCTTC. As protein: CASSSLRSSYNEQFF. The genes are TRBV5-6 and TRBJ2-1; D gene unclear. Between the trimmed V and J ends, which lost 3 bases and 0 bases, there was a span of 10 bases. CDR1 and CDR2 (germline): SGHDT, YYEEEE. The CDR3 runs 15 residues.

CDR3 DNA: TGTGCCAGCAGCTTAGGGGGACAGGGGCGCCGGTCACCCCTCCACTTT. Translating gives CASSLGGQGRRSPLHF. V usage is TRBV7-9 and J usage is TRBJ1-6; TRBD1 agrees at 10 bases. Germline CDR1 SEHNR, CDR2 FQNEAQ (reference sequence). Unmatched junction bases numbered 7, after V lost 1 base and J lost 10 bases. CDR3 length: 16 residues.

The V and J genes are TRBV16 and TRBJ1-2; D is possibly TRBD1 (5 bases). This CDR3 comprises 14 residues. The V end was cut by 0 bases, the J end by 3 bases, with 8 bases between. The germline CDR1 and CDR2 sequences are KGHSY and FQNENV. CDR3 sequence: CASSQSTGDYGYTF. CDR3 bases: TGTGCCAGCAGCCAATCGACGGGGGACTATGGCTACACCTTC.

CDR3 DNA: TGTGCTAGTTCTCAGGGGCTAGCGGTCACAGATACGCAGTATTTT. Translating gives CASSQGLAVTDTQYF. The chain links TRBV12-5 to TRBJ2-3; TRBD2 might be the D (7 bases). In germline, CDR1 is LGHNT, CDR2 FRNRAP. The V end was cut by 8 bases, the J end by 2 bases, with 17 bases between. This CDR3 has 15 residues.

The rearrangement joins TRBV5-4 to TRBJ1-2, with D uncertain. V was shortened by 0 bases and J by 2 bases, with 11 bases between the two germline ends. Germline lookup yields CDR1 SGHNT and CDR2 YYREEE (reference sequence). The CDR3 consists of 15 residues. Written as DNA, the CDR3 is TGTGCCAGCAGCTTGGACGTGGAGGGAAACTATGGCTACACCTTC. Its translation: CASSLDVEGNYGYTF.

DNA of the CDR3: TGTGCCAGCAGCTTTAGCGGGGGGGCCGCAGATACGCAGTATTTT. It translates to CASSFSGGAADTQYF. The J gene is TRBJ2-3, the V gene TRBV7-2; 11 bases agree with TRBD2. Germline CDR1 is SGHTA and CDR2 is FQGNSA. The V and J ends lost 3 bases and 4 bases, in that order; junction bases with no gene match: 3. This CDR3 region has 15 residues. The entire variable domain, with the rest obtained from reference TRBV7-2 and TRBJ2-3, is as follows: GAGVSQSPSNKVTEKGKDVELRCDPISGHTALYWYRQSLGQGLEFLIYFQGNSAPDKSGLPSDRFSAERTGGSVSTLTIQRTQQEDSAVYLCASSFSGGAADTQYFGPGTRLTVL.

J is TRBJ2-5 and V is TRBV7-2; tentatively, D is TRBD2 (7 bases). The germline V and J ends were trimmed by 7 bases and 2 bases, with 17 bases remaining between them. The length of the CDR3 is 15 residues. Germline assignment: CDR1 SGHTA and CDR2 FQGNSA. CDR3 nucleotide sequence: TGTGCCAGCAAGGAAGGGGGGGGGCCACAAGAGACCCAGTACTTC. This encodes CASKEGGGPQETQYF.

J is TRBJ2-5 and V is TRBV11-2; D is uncertain. Trimming took 3 bases from V and 4 from J, leaving 12 bases between them. Germline CDR1 and CDR2: SGHAT and FQNNGV. The CDR3 extends over 14 amino acids. CDR3 in DNA: TGTGCCAGCAGCTTGAGTAATACTTTAGAGACCCAGTACTTC. Translated, it gives CASSLSNTLETQYF.

The CDR3 DNA sequence: TGTGCCAGCAGTCTAGGGGGCGCTGGCAATCAGCCCCAGCATTTT. It encodes CASSLGGAGNQPQHF. The chain joins TRBV2 to TRBJ1-5; the match to TRBD1 covers 7 bases. This CDR3 region has 15 residues. The germline gives CDR1 SNHLY, CDR2 FYNNEI. Germline trimming cut 5 bases from V and 2 bases from J; bases unmatched to any gene: 6.

The J gene is TRBJ2-1, the V gene TRBV7-9; maybe TRBD1 (5 bases). The germline V gene encodes CDR1 SEHNR and CDR2 FQNEAQ (reference sequence). The V gene lost 3 bases and the J gene lost 6 bases, with 15 bases spanning the gap. CDR3 length: 15 residues. Here the CDR3 reads CASSLFPLTVNEQFF. The CDR3, as DNA: TGTGCCAGCAGCTTGTTCCCCCTGACAGTCAATGAGCAGTTCTTC.

The CDR3, as DNA: TGTGCCAGCAGCCAGTCAGGAGGGGGCGGTTATGGCTACACCTTC. It codes for CASSQSGGGGYGYTF. V is TRBV3-1 (or the pseudogene TRBV3-2) and J is TRBJ1-2; 7 bases match TRBD1. CDR1 is LGHDT and CDR2 is YNNKEL in the germline V gene (reference sequence). There are 15 residues in the CDR3. The ends lost 3 bases at V and 5 bases at J; junction bases unmatched: 9.

V usage is TRBV18 and J usage is TRBJ1-1; D is perhaps TRBD1 (5 bases). With 0 bases removed from V and 5 bases from J, the gap between germline ends came to 10 bases. Germline CDR1 reads KGHSH; CDR2 reads LQKENI. This CDR3 spans 14 amino acids. The CDR3 DNA sequence: TGTGCCAGCTCACCACCGGGGGGAATAACTGAAGCTTTCTTT. It specifies CASSPPGGITEAFF. The full variable domain, its missing parts supplied by reference TRBV18 and TRBJ1-1, is NAGVMQNPRHLVRRRGQEARLRCSPMKGHSHVYWYRQLPEEGLKFMVYLQKENIIDESGMPKERFSAEFPKEGPSILRIQQVVRGDSAAYFCASSPPGGITEAFFGQGTRLTVV.

The V call is TRBV19, the J call TRBJ2-3; 9 bases fit TRBD1. The CDR3 loop spans 15 amino acids. Germline-derived CDR1 and CDR2 are LNHDA and SQIVND (reference sequence). V was pared by 5 bases and J by 6 bases, with 9 bases of the junction left unmatched. The CDR3 is CASSVRTGASDTQYF. CDR3 in DNA: TGTGCCAGTAGTGTCCGGACAGGGGCTTCGGATACGCAGTATTTT.

This clone was detected once. The V and J genes are TRBV4-1 and TRBJ2-5; tentatively, D is TRBD2 (6 bases). This CDR3 is built from 16 residues. The germline V gene encodes CDR1 MGHRA and CDR2 YSYEKL. Trimming shortened V by 0 bases and J by 5 bases, and 16 bases separated the two germline ends. CDR3 DNA: TGCGCCAGCAGCCAAGATGTGGCGGGGAGAGCGGAGACCCAGTACTTC. Translated: CASSQDVAGRAETQYF.

The DNA of the CDR3 is TGTGCCAGCAGCCAACAGGGTTGGGATGAAAAACTGTTTTTT. Its protein product is CASSQQGWDEKLFF. The genes are TRBV6-5 and TRBJ1-4, with D tentatively TRBD1 (6 bases). Trimming stripped 6 bases from V and 6 bases from J, with 14 bases between. Germline CDR1 reads MNHEY; CDR2 reads SVGAGI. The CDR3 runs to 14 residues.